This T cell receptor (beta chain) originates from a study of response to subunit inactivated influenza vaccine. General observations from the study: It was suggested by the authors that few new T cells are recruited by each seasonal influenza vaccination.

This clonotype has only a few counts. Its specificity is unknown. The CDR3 length is 14 residues. Between the trimmed V and J ends, which lost 4 bases and 6 bases, there was a span of 12 bases. Germline-derived CDR1 and CDR2 are MGHRA and YSYEKL. TCRdb analysed the RT-PCR reads with MiXCR anew, one entry per CDR3 protein. The sample carries 650,000 to 850,000 distinct CDR3 sequences, more than 11% recorded once. The chain uses TRBV4-1 and TRBJ2-2; D might be TRBD1 (6 bases). The source was PBMCs from blood, collected 14 to 15 days before vaccination. This TCR derives from a man between 50 and 59 years old who received an inactivated influenza vaccine. The CDR3 DNA reads TGCGCCAGCAGCCTGCCTGAGGGGGCCGGGGAGCTGTTTTTT. Translating gives CASSLPEGAGELFF.